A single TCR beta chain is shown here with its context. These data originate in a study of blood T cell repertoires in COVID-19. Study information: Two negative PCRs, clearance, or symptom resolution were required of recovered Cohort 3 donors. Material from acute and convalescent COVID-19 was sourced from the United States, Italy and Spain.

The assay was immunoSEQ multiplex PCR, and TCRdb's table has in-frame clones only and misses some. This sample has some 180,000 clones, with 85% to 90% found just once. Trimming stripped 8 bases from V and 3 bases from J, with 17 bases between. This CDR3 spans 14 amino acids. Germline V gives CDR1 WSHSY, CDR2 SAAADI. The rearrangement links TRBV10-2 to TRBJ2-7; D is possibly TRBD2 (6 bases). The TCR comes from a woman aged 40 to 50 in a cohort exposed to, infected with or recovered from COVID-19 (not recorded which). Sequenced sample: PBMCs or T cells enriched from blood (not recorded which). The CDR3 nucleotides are TGCGCCAGCGGATCCGGCGGGATCTTCTACGAGCAGTACTTC. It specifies CASGSGGIFYEQYF.